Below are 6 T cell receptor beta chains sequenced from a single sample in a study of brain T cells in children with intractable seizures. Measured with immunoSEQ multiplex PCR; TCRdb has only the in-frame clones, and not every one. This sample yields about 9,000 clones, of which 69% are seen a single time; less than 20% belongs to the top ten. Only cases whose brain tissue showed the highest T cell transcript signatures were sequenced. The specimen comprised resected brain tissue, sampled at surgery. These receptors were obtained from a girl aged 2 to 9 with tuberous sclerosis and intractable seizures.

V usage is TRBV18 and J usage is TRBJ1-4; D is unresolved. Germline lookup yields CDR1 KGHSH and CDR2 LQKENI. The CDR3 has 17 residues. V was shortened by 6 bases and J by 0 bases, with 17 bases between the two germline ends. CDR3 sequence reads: CASSSLTGQTTNEKLFF. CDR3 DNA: TGTGCCAGCTCCTCCTTAACCGGGCAAACAACTAATGAAAAACTGTTTTTT.

CDR3 sequence reads: CASSSAGTSGEQFF. Here the CDR3 DNA reads TGTGCCAGCAGTTCCGCCGGGACTAGCGGTGAGCAGTTCTTC. V gene TRBV2 combines with J gene TRBJ2-1, with TRBD2 matching over 11 bases. This CDR3 is 14 amino acids long. With V trimmed by 5 bases and J by 9 bases, 6 bases remained unmatched. The V gene's germline CDR1 is SNHLY and CDR2 FYNNEI.

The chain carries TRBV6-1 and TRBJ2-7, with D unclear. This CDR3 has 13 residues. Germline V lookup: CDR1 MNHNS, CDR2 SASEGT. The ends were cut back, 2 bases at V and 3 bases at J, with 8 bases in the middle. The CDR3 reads CASSENRDYEQYF. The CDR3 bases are TGTGCCAGCAGTGAAAACCGAGACTACGAGCAGTACTTC.

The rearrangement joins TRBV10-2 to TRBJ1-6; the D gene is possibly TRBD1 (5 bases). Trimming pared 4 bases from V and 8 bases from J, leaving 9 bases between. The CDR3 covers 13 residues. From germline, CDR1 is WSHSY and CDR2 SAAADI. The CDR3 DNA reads TGCGCCAGCAGTGCCGGGGGATATTCACCCCTCCACTTT. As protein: CASSAGGYSPLHF.

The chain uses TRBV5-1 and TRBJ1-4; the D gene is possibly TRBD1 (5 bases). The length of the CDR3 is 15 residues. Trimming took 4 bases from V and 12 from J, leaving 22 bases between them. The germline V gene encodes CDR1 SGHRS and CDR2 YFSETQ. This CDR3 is CASSHAGNRSPQLFF. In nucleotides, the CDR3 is TGCGCCAGCAGCCACGCGGGTAACAGGTCCCCCCAACTGTTTTTT.

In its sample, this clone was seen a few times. CDR3 loop: CASSHPGLAGGPNSYEQYF. The CDR3 DNA reads as TGCGCCAGCAGCCATCCCGGACTAGCGGGGGGCCCCAACTCCTACGAGCAGTACTTC. The chain combines TRBV4-1 with TRBJ2-7, with 14 bases that match TRBD2. CDR3 length equals 19 residues. In germline, CDR1 is MGHRA, CDR2 YSYEKL. V was pared by 3 bases and J by 0 bases, with 10 bases of the junction left unmatched.